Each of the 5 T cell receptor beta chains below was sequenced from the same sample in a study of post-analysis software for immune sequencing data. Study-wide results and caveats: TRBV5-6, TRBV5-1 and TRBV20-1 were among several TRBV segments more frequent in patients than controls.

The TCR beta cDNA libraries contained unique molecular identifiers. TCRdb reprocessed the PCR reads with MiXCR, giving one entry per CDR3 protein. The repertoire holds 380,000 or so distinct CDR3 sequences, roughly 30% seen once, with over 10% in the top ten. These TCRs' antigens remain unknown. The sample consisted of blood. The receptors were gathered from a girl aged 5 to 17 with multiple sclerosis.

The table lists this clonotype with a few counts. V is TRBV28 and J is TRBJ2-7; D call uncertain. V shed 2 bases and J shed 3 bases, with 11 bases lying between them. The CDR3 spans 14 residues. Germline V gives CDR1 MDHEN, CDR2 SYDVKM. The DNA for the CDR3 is TGTGCCAGCAGTTTAGCCCTTGGGAACTACGAGCAGTACTTC. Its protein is CASSLALGNYEQYF. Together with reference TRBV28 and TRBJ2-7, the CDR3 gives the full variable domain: DVKVTQSSRYLVKRTGEKVFLECVQDMDHENMFWYRQDPGLGLRLIYFSYDVKMKEKGDIPEGYSVSREKKERFSLILESASTNQTSMYLCASSLALGNYEQYFGPGTRLTVT.

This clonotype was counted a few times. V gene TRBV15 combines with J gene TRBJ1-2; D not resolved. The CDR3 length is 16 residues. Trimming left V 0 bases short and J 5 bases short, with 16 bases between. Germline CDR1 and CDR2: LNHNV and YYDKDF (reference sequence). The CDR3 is CATSRERTRTLYGYTF. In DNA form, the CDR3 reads TGTGCCACCAGCAGAGAGAGGACCAGAACCCTGTATGGCTACACCTTC.

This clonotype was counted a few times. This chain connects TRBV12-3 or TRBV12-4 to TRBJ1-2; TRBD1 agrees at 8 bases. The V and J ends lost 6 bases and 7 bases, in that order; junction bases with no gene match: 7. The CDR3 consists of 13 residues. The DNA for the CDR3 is TGTGCCAGCAGCCGACAGGGGTGGAGTGGCTACACCTTC. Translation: CASSRQGWSGYTF.

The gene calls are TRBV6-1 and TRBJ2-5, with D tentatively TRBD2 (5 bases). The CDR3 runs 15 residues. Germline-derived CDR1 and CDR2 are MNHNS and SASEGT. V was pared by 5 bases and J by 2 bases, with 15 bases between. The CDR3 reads CASSLNLAPQETQYF. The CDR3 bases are TGTGCCAGCAGTCTGAATCTAGCTCCTCAAGAGACCCAGTACTTC.

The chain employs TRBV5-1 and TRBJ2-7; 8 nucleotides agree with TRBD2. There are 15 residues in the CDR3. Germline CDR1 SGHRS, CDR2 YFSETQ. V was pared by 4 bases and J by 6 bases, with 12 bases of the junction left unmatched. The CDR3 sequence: CASSQSSGGSREQYF. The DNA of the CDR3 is TGCGCCAGCAGCCAATCGAGCGGGGGAAGTCGCGAGCAGTACTTC.